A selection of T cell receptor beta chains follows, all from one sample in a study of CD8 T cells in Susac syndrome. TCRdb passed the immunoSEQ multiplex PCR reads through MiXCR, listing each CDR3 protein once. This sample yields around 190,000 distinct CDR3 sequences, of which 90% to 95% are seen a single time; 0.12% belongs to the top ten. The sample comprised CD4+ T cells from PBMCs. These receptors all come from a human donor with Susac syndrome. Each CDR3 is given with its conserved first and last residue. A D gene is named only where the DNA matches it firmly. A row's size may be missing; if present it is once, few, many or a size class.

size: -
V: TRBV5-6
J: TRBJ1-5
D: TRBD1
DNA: TGTGCCAGCAGCTATGGATTGGTTCAGGGGGATCAGCCCCAGCATTTT
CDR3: CASSYGLVQGDQPQHF

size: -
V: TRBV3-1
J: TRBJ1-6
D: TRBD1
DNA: TGTGCCAGCAGCCAAGCCTCGGAGGGGGCGCATTCACCCCTCCACTTT
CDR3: CASSQASEGAHSPLHF

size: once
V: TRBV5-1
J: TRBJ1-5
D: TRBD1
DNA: TGCGCCAGCAGCTTGACTTCGACAGGGGGCAATCAGCCCCAGCATTTT
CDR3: CASSLTSTGGNQPQHF

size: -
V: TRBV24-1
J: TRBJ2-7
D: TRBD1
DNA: TGTGCCACCATGGGTTTAGGGACAGGATTAAACTACGAGCAGTACTTC
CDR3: CATMGLGTGLNYEQYF

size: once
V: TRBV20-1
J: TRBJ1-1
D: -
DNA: TGCAGTGCTAGAGATTCCGGACAGATTAACACTGAAGCTTTCTTT
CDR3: CSARDSGQINTEAFF

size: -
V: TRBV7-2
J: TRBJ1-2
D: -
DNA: TGTGCCAGCAGCTTCCCGGGACAATACTATGGCTACACCTTC
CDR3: CASSFPGQYYGYTF

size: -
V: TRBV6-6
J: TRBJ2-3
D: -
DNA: TGTGCCAGCAGTTACCGTTCACAAGATACGCAGTATTTT
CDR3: CASSYRSQDTQYF

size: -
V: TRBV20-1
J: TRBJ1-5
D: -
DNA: TGCAGTGCTGGGGACTATAGCAATCAGCCCCAGCATTTT
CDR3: CSAGDYSNQPQHF

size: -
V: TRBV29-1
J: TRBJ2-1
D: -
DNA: TGCAGCGTTGCCAGGGGATCCTACAATGAGCAGTTCTTC
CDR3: CSVARGSYNEQFF

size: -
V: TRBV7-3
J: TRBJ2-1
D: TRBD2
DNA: TGTGCCAGCAGCTTCCGGGAGGGTGAGCAGTTCTTC
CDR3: CASSFREGEQFF

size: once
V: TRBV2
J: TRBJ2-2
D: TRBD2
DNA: TGTGCCAGCAGTCAAAAGCGGGGGGACACCGGGGAGCTGTTTTTT
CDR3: CASSQKRGDTGELFF

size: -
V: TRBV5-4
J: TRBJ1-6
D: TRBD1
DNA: TGTGCCAGCAGCTCCCAAGGACAGGGGAATTCACCCCTCCACTTT
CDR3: CASSSQGQGNSPLHF

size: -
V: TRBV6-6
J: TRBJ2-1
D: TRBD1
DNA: TGTGCCAGCAGCCCCAGGGGGTATGAGCAGTTCTTC
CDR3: CASSPRGYEQFF

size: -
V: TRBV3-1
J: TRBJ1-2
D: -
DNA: TGTGCCAGCAGCAGTTACCTCGACAGACCCTATGGCTACACCTTC
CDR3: CASSSYLDRPYGYTF

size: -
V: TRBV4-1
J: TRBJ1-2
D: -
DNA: TGCGCCAGCAGCCAAGACAGGGGAAACGCTATATCCCTTGATGGCTACACCTTC
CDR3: CASSQDRGNAISLDGYTF

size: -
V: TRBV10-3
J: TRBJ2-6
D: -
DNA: TGTGCCATCAGTGACCAAGGGGCCTCTGGTCCCAACGTCCTGACTTTC
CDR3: CAISDQGASGPNVLTF

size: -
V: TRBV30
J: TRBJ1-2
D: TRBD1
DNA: TGTGCCTGGAGTGCAGGGACAGGCGGCTACACCTTC
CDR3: CAWSAGTGGYTF

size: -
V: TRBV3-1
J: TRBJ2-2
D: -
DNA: TGTGCCAGCAGCCAAGCTGGGGACACCGGGGAGCTGTTTTTT
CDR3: CASSQAGDTGELFF

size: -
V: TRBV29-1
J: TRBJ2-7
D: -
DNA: TGCAGCGTTGTGGCCCAAAAGGGCTACGAGCAGTACTTC
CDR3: CSVVAQKGYEQYF

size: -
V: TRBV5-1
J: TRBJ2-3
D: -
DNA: TGCGCCAGCGGACCGAGGACAGATACGCAGTATTTT
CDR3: CASGPRTDTQYF

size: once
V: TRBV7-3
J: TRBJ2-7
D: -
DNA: TGTGCCAGCAGCTTAAGTCCCAGCGGTGAGCAGTACTTC
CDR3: CASSLSPSGEQYF

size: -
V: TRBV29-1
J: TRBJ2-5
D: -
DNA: TGCAGCGTCCGATCCGACTCGGTAGAAGAGACCCAGTACTTC
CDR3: CSVRSDSVEETQYF

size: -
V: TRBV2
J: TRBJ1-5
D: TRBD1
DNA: TGTGCCAGCAACCTGGACAGGGGCAATCAGCCCCAGCATTTT
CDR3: CASNLDRGNQPQHF

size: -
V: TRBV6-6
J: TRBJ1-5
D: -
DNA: TGTGCCAGCAGACCCGACAGTAATCAGCCCCAGCATTTT
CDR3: CASRPDSNQPQHF

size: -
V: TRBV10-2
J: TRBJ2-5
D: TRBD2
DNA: TGCGCCAGCAGGGGAGCGGGGGGTGGAGAGACCCAGTACTTC
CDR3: CASRGAGGGETQYF

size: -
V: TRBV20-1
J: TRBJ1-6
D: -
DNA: TGCAGTGCCCGTTTGGATCCCAATTCACCCCTCCACTTT
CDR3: CSARLDPNSPLHF

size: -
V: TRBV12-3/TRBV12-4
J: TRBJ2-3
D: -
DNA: TGTGCCAGCACCCGCGGGCCCCCGGGCACAGATACGCAGTATTTT
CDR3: CASTRGPPGTDTQYF

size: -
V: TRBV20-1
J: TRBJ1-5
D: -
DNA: TGCAGTGCTAGAGATTGGAAAAGGGGTAGCAATCAGCCCCAGCATTTT
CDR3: CSARDWKRGSNQPQHF

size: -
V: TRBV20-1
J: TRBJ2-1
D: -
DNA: TGCAGTGCCGTCAAGGGGGGGAACAATGAGCAGTTCTTC
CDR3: CSAVKGGNNEQFF

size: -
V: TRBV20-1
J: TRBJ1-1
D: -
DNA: TGCAGTGCTAGGGACACCCGAGGGACTGAAGCTTTCTTT
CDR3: CSARDTRGTEAFF

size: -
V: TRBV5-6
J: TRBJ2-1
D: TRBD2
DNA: TGTGCCAGCAGCCACCCGGGACTAGCGGGGGCGAACAATGAGCAGTTCTTC
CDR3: CASSHPGLAGANNEQFF

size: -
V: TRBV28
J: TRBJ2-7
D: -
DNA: TGTGCCAGCAGTTTGCAGGCCTACGAGCAGTACTTC
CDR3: CASSLQAYEQYF

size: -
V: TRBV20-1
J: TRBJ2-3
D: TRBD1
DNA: TGCAGTGCTGGTCCTCCTCTGGACAGGTCAGCTGGAGATACGCAGTATTTT
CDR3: CSAGPPLDRSAGDTQYF

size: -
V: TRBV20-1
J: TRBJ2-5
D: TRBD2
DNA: TGCAGTGCTAGACCCCTTAGCGGGGGGGCCGAAGAGACCCAGTACTTC
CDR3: CSARPLSGGAEETQYF

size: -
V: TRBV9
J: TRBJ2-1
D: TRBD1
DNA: TGTGCCAGCAGCTTGGGACAGGGGACTTACAATGAGCAGTTCTTC
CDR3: CASSLGQGTYNEQFF

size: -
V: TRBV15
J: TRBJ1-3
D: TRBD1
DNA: TGTGCCACCAGCCTTCAGGGGGCGCGAGGAAACACCATATATTTT
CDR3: CATSLQGARGNTIYF

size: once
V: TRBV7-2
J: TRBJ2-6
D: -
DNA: TGTGCCAGCAGCTCCCAAGTGTCCTCTGGGGCCAACGTCCTGACTTTC
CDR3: CASSSQVSSGANVLTF

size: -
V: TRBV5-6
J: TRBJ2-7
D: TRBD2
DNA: TGTGCCAGCCACCCTCTAGCGGGGTCGTCCTACGAGCAGTACTTC
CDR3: CASHPLAGSSYEQYF

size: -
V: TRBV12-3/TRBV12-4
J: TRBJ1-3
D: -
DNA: TGTGCCAGCACCCCTGTCGTGGGAGACACCATATATTTT
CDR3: CASTPVVGDTIYF

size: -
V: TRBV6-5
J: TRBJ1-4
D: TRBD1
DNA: TGTGCCAGCAGTTTTATCGGGACAGGGAATGAAAAACTGTTTTTT
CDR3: CASSFIGTGNEKLFF

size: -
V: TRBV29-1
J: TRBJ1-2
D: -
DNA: TGCAGCGTTCCCGGCTACACCTTC
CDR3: CSVPGYTF

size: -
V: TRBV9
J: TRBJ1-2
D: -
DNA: TGTGCCAGCAGCCCCGAAGGTCACCCTAACTATGGCTACACCTTC
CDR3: CASSPEGHPNYGYTF

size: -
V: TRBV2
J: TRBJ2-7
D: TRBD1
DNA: TGTGCCAGCAGTGACGGGACAGGGATTAAGAACGAGCAGTACTTC
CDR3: CASSDGTGIKNEQYF

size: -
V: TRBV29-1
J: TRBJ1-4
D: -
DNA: TGCAGCGCTGAACGGGGGGATGAAAAACTGTTTTTT
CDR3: CSAERGDEKLFF

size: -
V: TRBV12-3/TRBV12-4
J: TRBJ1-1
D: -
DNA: TGTGCCAGCAGTTTAAGTGGTCCTTCGAACACTGAAGCTTTCTTT
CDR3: CASSLSGPSNTEAFF

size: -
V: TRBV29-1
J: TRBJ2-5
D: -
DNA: TGCAGCGTTGAAAGGCAGCAAGAGACCCAGTACTTC
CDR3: CSVERQQETQYF

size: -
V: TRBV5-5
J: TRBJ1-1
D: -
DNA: TGTGCCAGCAGCTTAATGTTCACTGAAGCTTTCTTT
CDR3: CASSLMFTEAFF

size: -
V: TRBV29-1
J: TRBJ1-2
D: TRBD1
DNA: TGCAGCGTTGGGGCCGGACAGGCCTATGGCTACACCTTC
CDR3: CSVGAGQAYGYTF

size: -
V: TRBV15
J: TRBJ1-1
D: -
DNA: TGTGCCACCAGCAGGGACAGGAACACTGAAGCTTTCTTT
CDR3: CATSRDRNTEAFF